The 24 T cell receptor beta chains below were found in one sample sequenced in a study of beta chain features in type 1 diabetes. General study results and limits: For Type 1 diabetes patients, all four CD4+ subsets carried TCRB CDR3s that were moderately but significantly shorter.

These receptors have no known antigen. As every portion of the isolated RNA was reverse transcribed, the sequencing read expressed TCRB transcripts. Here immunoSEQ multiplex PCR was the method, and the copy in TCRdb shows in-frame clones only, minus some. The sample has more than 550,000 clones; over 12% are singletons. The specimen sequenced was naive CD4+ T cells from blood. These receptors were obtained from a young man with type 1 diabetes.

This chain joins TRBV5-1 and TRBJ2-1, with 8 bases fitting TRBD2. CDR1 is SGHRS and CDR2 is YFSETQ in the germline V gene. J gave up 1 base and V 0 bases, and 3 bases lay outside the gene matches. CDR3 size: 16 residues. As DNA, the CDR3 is TGCGCCAGCAGCTTGGGACTAGCGCTTTCCTACAATGAGCAGTTCTTC. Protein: CASSLGLALSYNEQFF.

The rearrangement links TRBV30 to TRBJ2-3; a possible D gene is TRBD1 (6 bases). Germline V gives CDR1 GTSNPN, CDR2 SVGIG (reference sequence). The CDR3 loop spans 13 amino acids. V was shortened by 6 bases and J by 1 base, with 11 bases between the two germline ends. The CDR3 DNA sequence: TGTGCCTGTAACCGACAGGGCACAGATACGCAGTATTTT. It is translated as CACNRQGTDTQYF.

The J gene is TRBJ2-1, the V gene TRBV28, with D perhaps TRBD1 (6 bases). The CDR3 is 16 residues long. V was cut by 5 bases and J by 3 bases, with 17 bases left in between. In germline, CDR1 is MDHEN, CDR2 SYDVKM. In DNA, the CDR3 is TGTGCCAGCAGTCTAGCTGTACAGGGTCTCTACAATGAGCAGTTCTTC. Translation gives CASSLAVQGLYNEQFF.

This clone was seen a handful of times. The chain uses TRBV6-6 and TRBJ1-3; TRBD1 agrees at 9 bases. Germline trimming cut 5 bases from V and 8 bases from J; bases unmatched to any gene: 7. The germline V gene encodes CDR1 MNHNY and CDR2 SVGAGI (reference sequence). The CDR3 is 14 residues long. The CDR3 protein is CASSPGQGVYTIYF. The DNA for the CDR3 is TGTGCCAGCAGTCCGGGACAGGGTGTGTACACCATATATTTT.

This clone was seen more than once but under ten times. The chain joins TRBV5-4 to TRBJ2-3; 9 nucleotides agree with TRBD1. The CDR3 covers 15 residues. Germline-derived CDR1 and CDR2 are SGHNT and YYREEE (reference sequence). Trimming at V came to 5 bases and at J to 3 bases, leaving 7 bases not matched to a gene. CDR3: CASRWGQGKTDTQYF. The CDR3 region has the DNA TGTGCCAGCAGGTGGGGACAGGGAAAAACAGATACGCAGTATTTT.

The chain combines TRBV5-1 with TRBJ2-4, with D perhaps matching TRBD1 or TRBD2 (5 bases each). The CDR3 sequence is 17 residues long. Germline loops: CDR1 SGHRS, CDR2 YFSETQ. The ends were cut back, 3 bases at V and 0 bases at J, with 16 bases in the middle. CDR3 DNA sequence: TGCGCCAGCAGCTGGGACCGGAGCACAGGAGCCAAAAACATTCAGTACTTC. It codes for CASSWDRSTGAKNIQYF. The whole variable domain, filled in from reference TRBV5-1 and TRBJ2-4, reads KAGVTQTPRYLIKTRGQQVTLSCSPISGHRSVSWYQQTPGQGLQFLFEYFSETQRNKGNFPGRFSGRQFSNSRSEMNVSTLELGDSALYLCASSWDRSTGAKNIQYFGAGTRLSVL.

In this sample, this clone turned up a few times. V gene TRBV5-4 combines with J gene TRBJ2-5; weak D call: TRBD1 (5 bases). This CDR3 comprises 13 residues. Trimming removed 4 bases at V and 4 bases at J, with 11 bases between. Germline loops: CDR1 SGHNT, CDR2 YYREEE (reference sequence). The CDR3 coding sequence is TGTGCCAGCAGCCTCACAGGAAGAGAGACCCAGTACTTC. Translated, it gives CASSLTGRETQYF.

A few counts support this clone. The CDR3 DNA follows: TGTGCCAGCAGCGGTGGACCCGGGACAGGGCGAACTGAAGCTTTCTTT. This encodes CASSGGPGTGRTEAFF. This chain uses TRBV25-1 with TRBJ1-1; 9 bases align to TRBD1. The CDR3 spans 16 residues. Germline loops: CDR1 MGHDK, CDR2 SYGVNS. V dropped 6 bases and J dropped 5; count of bases not matched to a gene: 13.

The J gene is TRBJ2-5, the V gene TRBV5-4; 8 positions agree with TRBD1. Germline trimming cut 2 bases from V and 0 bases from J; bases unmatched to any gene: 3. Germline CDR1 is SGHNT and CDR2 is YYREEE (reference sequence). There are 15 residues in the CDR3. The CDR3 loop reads CASSFPQGDQETQYF. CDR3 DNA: TGTGCCAGCAGCTTCCCACAGGGGGACCAAGAGACCCAGTACTTC.

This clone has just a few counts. CDR3 sequence (DNA): TGTGCCAGCAGCTTCCGACAGTCCTACGAGCAGTACTTC. Residues: CASSFRQSYEQYF. This chain connects TRBV7-2 to TRBJ2-7, with D possibly matching TRBD1 (5 bases). With 3 bases removed from V and 1 base from J, the gap between germline ends came to 7 bases. The CDR3 loop spans 13 amino acids. CDR1 is SGHTA and CDR2 is FQGNSA in the germline V gene.

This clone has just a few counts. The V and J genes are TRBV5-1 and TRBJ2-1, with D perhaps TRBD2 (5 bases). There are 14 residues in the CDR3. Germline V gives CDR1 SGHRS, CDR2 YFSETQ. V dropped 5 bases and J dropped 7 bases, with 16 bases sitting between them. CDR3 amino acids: CASRIAAGPNEQFF. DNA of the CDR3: TGCGCCAGCAGGATTGCGGCGGGTCCGAATGAGCAGTTCTTC.

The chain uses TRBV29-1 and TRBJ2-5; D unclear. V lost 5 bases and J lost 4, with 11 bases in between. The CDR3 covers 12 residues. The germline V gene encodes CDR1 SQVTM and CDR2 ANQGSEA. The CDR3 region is CSVRQRAETQYF. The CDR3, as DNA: TGCAGCGTTCGGCAAAGGGCAGAGACCCAGTACTTC.

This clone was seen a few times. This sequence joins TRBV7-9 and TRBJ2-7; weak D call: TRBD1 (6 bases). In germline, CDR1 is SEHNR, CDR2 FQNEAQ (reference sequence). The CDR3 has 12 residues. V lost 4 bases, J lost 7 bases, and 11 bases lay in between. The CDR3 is CASSSQGSEQYF. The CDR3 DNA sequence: TGTGCCAGCAGCTCCCAGGGGTCGGAGCAGTACTTC.

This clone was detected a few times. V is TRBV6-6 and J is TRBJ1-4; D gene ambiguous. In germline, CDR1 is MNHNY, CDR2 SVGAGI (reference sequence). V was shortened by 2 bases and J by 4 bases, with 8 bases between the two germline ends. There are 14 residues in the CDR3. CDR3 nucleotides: TGTGCCAGCAGTTACGGCAGCAATAATGAAAAACTGTTTTTT. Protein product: CASSYGSNNEKLFF.

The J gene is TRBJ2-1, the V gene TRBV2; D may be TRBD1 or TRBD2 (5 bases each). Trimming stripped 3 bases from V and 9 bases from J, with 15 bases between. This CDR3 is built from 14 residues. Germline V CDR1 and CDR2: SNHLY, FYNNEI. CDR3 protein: CASSDRDPVGEQFF. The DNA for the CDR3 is TGTGCCAGCAGTGACAGGGACCCTGTTGGTGAGCAGTTCTTC. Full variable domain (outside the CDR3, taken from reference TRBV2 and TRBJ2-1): EPEVTQTPSHQVTQMGQEVILRCVPISNHLYFYWYRQILGQKVEFLVSFYNNEISEKSEIFDDQFSVERPDGSNFTLKIRSTKLEDSAMYFCASSDRDPVGEQFFGPGTRLTVL.

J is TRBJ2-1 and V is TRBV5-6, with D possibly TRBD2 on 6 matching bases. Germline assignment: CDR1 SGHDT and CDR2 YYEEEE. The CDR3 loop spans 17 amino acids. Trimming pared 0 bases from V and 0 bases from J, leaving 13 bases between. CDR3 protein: CASSLGGPGSSYNEQFF. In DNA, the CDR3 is TGTGCCAGCAGCTTGGGTGGGCCCGGGAGCTCCTACAATGAGCAGTTCTTC.

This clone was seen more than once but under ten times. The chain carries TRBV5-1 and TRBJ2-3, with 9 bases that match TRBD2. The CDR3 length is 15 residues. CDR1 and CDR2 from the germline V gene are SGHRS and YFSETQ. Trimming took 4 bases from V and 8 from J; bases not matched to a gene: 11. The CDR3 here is CASSPGLAGIITQYF. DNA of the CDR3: TGCGCCAGCAGCCCCGGGCTAGCGGGAATCATTACGCAGTATTTT.

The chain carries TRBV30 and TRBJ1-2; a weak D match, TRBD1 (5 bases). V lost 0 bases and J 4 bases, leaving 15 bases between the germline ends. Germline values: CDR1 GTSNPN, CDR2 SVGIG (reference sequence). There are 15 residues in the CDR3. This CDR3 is CAWSVAEQGGYGYTF. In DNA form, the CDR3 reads TGTGCCTGGAGTGTAGCTGAGCAGGGAGGCTATGGCTACACCTTC.

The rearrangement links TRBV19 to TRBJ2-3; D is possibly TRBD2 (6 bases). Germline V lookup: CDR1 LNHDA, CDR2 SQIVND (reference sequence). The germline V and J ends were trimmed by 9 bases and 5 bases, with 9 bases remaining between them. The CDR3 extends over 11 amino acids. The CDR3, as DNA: TGTGCCAGCTCGGGGGTAGATACGCAGTATTTT. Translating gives CASSGVDTQYF.

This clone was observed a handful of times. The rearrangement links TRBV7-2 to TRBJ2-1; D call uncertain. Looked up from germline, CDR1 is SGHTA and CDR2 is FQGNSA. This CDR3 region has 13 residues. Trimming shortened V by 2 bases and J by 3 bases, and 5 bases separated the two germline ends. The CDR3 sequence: CASSLSNYNEQFF. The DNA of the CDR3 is TGTGCCAGCAGCTTATCCAACTACAATGAGCAGTTCTTC.

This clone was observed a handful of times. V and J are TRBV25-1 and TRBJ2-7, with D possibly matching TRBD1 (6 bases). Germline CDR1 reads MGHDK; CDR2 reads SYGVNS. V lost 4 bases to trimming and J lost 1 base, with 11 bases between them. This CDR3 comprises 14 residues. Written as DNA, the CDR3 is TGTGCCAGCAGTGCGGACAGTTCTTCCTACGAGCAGTACTTC. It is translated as CASSADSSSYEQYF.

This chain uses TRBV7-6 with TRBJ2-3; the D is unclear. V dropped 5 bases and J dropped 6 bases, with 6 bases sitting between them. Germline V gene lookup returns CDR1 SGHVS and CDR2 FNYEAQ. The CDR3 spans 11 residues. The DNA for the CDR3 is TGTGCCAGCAGCCTTCTCGATACGCAGTATTTT. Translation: CASSLLDTQYF.

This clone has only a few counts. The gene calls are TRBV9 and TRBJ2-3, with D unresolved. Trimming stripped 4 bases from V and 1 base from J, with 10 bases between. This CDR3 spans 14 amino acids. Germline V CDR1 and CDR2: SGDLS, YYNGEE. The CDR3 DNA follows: TGTGCCAGCAGCCCGCGAACGGGCACAGATACGCAGTATTTT. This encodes CASSPRTGTDTQYF.

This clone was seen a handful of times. Here the CDR3 DNA reads TGCGCCAGCAGCTTGAGCGGACTGAGCTCCTACAATGAGCAGTTCTTC. Its translation: CASSLSGLSSYNEQFF. The chain is built from TRBV5-1 and TRBJ2-1; TRBD2 might be the D (5 bases). V lost 1 base and J lost 0, with 11 bases in between. This CDR3 has 16 amino acids. The germline gives CDR1 SGHRS, CDR2 YFSETQ.